This T cell receptor (beta chain) was sequenced in a study of Ad26.COV2.S vaccination and SARS-CoV-2 variants. V was shortened by 0 bases and J by 5 bases, with 8 bases between the two germline ends. There are 13 residues in the CDR3. The germline gives CDR1 GTSNPN, CDR2 SVGIG (reference sequence). Study-level points and caveats: Responses of T cells in total may have been underestimated by the TCR breadth and depth analyses.

The treatment denotes: roughly 18 received Ad26.COV2.S at low or high dose, single or two shots; about 5 received placebo; per-sample allocation not given. The investigators took samples on day 63 after the first vaccine or placebo injection. Measured with immunoSEQ multiplex PCR; TCRdb has only the in-frame clones, and not every one. Counted here are 250,000 or so clones, around 85% occurring once; the ten biggest clones make up nearly 3%. With respect to this clone: Its cognate antigen is unknown.

The source material was peripheral blood, sampled in a trial of Ad26.COV2.S vaccine versus placebo. The chain links TRBV30 to TRBJ1-5, with D possibly matching TRBD1 (5 bases). This receptor was identified in a person aged 18-60 years who received the Ad26.COV2.S COVID-19 vaccine or a placebo. The DNA for the CDR3 is TGTGCCTGGAGTGTAGCGGGGCATCAGCCCCAGCATTTT. Its protein product is CAWSVAGHQPQHF.